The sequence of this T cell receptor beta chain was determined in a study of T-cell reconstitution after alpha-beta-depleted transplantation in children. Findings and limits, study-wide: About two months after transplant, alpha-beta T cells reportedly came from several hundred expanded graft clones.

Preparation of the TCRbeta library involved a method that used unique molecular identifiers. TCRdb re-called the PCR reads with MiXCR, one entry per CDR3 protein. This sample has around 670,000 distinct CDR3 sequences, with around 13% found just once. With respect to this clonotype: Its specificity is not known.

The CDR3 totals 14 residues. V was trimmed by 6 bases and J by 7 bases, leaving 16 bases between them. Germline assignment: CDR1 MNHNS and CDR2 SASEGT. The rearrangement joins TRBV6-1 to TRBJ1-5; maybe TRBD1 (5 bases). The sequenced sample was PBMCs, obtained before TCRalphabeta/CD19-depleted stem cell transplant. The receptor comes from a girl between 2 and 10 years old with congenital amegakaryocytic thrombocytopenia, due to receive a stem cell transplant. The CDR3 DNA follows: TGTGCCAGCAGCAGCGACAGTTTTACCCAGCCCCAGCATTTT. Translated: CASSSDSFTQPQHF.